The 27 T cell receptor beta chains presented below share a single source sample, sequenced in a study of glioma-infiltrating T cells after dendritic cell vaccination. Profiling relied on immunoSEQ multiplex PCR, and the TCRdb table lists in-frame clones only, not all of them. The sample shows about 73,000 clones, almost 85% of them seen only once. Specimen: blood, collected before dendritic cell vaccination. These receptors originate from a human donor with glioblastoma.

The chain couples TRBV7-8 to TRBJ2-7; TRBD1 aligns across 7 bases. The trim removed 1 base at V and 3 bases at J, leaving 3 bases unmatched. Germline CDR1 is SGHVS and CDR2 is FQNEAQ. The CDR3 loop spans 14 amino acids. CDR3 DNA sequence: TGTGCCAGCAGCTTAGGACAGGGCGGCTACGAGCAGTACTTC. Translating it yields CASSLGQGGYEQYF.

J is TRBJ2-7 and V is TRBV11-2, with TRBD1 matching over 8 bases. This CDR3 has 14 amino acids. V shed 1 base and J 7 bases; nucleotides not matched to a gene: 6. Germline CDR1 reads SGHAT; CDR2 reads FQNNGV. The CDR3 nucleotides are TGTGCCAGCAGCTTAGCAGGGGGCCGGAGGGAGCAGTACGTC. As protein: CASSLAGGRREQYV.

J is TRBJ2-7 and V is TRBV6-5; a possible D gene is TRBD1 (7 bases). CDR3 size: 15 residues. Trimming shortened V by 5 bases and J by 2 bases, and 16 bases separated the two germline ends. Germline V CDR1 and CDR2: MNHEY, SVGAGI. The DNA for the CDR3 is TGTGCCAGCAGTCCCTCGGGGGACAGACCCTACGAGCAGTACTTC. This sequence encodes CASSPSGDRPYEQYF.

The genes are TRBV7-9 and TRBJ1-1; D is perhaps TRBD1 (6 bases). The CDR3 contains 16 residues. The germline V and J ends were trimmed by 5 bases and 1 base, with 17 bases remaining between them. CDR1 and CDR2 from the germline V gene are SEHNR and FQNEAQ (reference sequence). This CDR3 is CASSTPRQEGNTEAFF. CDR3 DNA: TGTGCCAGCAGCACTCCCCGACAGGAAGGGAACACTGAAGCTTTCTTT. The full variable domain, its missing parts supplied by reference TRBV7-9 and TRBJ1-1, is DTGVSQNPRHKITKRGQNVTFRCDPISEHNRLYWYRQTLGQGPEFLTYFQNEAQLEKSRLLSDRFSAERPKGSFSTLEIQRTEQGDSAMYLCASSTPRQEGNTEAFFGQGTRLTVV.

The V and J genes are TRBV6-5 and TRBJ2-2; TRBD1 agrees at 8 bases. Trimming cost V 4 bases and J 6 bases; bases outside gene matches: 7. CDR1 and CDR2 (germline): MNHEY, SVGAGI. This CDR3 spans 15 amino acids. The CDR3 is CASSSPGQVAGELFF. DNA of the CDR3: TGTGCCAGCAGTTCCCCGGGACAGGTGGCCGGGGAGCTGTTTTTT.

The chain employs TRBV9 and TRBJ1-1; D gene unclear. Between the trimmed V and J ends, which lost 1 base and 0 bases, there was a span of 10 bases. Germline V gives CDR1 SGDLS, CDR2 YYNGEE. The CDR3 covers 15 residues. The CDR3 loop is CASSVLGGVNTEAFF. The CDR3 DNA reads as TGTGCCAGCAGCGTATTGGGAGGAGTGAACACTGAAGCTTTCTTT.

For the CDR3, the DNA is TGTGCCAGCAGCTTTAGTCGGGTGGCAGATACGCAGTATTTT. Its translation is CASSFSRVADTQYF. The chain links TRBV11-2 to TRBJ2-3; D unclear. This CDR3 contains 14 residues. Germline assignment: CDR1 SGHAT and CDR2 FQNNGV. The V and J ends lost 3 bases and 4 bases respectively, with 11 bases between them.

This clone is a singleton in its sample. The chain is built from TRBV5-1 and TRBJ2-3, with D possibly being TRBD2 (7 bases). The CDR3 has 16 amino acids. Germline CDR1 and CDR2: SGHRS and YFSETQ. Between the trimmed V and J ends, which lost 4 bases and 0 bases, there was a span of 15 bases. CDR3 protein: CASSPGASGSTDTQYF. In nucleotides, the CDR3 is TGCGCCAGCAGCCCGGGGGCTAGCGGAAGCACAGATACGCAGTATTTT. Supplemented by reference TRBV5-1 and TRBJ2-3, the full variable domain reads KAGVTQTPRYLIKTRGQQVTLSCSPISGHRSVSWYQQTPGQGLQFLFEYFSETQRNKGNFPGRFSGRQFSNSRSEMNVSTLELGDSALYLCASSPGASGSTDTQYFGPGTRLTVL.

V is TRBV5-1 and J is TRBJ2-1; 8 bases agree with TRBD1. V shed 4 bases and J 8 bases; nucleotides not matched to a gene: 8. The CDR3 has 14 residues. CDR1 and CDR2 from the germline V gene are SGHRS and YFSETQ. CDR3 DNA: TGCGCCAGCAGCGTCGGGACAGGCAAGGATGAGCAGTTCTTC. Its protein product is CASSVGTGKDEQFF.

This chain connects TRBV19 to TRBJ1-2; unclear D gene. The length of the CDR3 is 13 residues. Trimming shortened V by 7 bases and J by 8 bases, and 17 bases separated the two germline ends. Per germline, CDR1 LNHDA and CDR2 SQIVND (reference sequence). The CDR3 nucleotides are TGTGCCAGTAACTCAGGACGGGAGGGCGGCTACACCTTC. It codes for CASNSGREGGYTF.

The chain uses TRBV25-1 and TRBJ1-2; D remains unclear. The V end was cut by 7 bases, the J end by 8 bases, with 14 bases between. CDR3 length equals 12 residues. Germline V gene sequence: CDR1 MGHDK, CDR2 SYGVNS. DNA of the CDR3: TGTGCCAGCAAAGTAGATCTCGGGGGCTACACCTTC. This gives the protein CASKVDLGGYTF.

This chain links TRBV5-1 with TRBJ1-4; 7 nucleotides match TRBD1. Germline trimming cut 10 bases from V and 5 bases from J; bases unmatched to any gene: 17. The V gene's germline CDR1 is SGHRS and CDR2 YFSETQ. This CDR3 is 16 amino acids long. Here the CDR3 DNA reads TGCGCCGGCCAAAATCGTATAGGGACAGCGAATGAAAAACTGTTTTTT. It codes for CAGQNRIGTANEKLFF.

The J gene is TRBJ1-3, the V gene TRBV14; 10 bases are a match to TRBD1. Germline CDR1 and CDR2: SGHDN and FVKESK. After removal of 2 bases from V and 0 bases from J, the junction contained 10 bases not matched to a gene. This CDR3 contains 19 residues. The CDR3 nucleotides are TGTGCCAGCAGCCAACCGCCAGGACAGGGGGTTTTCTCTGGAAACACCATATATTTT. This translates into CASSQPPGQGVFSGNTIYF.

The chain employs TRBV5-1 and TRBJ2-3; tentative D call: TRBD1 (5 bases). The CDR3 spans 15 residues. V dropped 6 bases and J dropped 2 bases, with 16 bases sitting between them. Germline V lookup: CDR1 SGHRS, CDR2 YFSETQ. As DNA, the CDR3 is TGCGCCAGCACCACCGGAAGGGGTAACACAGATACGCAGTATTTT. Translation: CASTTGRGNTDTQYF.

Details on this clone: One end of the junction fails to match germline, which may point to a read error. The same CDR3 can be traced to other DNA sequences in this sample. CDR3 DNA: TGTGCCAGTAGTATTTTCCGGGGGGTGACGACTGAAGCCTTCTTT. This gives the protein CASSIFRGVTTEAFF. The chain has TRBV19 and TRBJ1-1; D possibly corresponds to TRBD1 (5 bases). The germline V gene has CDR1 LNHDA and CDR2 SQIVND (reference sequence). The CDR3 extends over 15 amino acids.

This CDR3 is CASSLTGGVTDTQYF. CDR3 bases: TGCGCCAGCAGCTTGACCGGAGGGGTCACAGATACGCAGTATTTT. The V and J genes are TRBV5-1 and TRBJ2-3; D might be TRBD2 (6 bases). V was trimmed by 1 base and J by 2 bases, leaving 11 bases between them. This CDR3 is built from 15 residues. The germline gives CDR1 SGHRS, CDR2 YFSETQ.

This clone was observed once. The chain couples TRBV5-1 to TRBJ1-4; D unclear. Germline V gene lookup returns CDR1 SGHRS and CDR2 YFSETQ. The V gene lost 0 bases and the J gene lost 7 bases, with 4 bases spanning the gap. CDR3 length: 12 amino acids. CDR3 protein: CASSLDSEKLFF. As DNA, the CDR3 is TGCGCCAGCAGCTTGGACAGTGAAAAACTGTTTTTT.

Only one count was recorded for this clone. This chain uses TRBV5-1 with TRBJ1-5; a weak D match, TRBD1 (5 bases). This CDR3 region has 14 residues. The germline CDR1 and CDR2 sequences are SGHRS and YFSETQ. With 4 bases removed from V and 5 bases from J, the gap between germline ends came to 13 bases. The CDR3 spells CASSLGQGDQPQHF. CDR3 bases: TGCGCCAGCAGCCTGGGGCAGGGCGATCAGCCCCAGCATTTT. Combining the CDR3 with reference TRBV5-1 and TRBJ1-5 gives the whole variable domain KAGVTQTPRYLIKTRGQQVTLSCSPISGHRSVSWYQQTPGQGLQFLFEYFSETQRNKGNFPGRFSGRQFSNSRSEMNVSTLELGDSALYLCASSLGQGDQPQHFGDGTRLSIL.

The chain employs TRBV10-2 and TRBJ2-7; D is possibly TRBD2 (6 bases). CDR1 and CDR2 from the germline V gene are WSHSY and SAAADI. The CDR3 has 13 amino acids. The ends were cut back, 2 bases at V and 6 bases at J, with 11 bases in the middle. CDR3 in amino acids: CASSEPQGGEQYV. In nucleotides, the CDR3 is TGCGCCAGCAGTGAGCCCCAGGGAGGCGAGCAGTACGTC.

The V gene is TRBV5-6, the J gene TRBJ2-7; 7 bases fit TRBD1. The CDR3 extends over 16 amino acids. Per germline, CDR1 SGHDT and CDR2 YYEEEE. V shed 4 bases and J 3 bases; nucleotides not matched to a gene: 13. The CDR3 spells CASSRIPTGVGYEQYF. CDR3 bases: TGTGCCAGCAGCCGGATACCCACAGGGGTAGGCTACGAGCAGTACTTC. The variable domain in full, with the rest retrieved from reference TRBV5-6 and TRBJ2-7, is DAGVTQSPTHLIKTRGQQVTLRCSPKSGHDTVSWYQQALGQGPQFIFQYYEEEERQRGNFPDRFSGHQFPNYSSELNVNALLLGDSALYLCASSRIPTGVGYEQYFGPGTRLTVT.

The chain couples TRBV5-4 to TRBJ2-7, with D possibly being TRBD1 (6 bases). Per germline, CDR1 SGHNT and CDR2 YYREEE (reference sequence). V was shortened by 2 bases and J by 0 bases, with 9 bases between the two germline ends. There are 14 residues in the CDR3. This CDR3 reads CASSLTGLSYEQYF. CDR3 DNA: TGTGCCAGCAGCTTAACAGGGCTCTCCTACGAGCAGTACTTC. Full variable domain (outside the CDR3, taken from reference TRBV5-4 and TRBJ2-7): ETGVTQSPTHLIKTRGQQVTLRCSSQSGHNTVSWYQQALGQGPQFIFQYYREEENGRGNFPPRFSGLQFPNYSSELNVNALELDDSALYLCASSLTGLSYEQYFGPGTRLTVT.

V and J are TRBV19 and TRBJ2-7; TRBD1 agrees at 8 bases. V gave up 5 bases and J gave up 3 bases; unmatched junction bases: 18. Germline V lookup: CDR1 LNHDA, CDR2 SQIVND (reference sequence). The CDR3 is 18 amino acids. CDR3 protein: CASSPRALGQAKSYEQYF. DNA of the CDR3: TGTGCCAGTAGTCCTCGAGCCCTGGGACAGGCTAAGAGCTACGAGCAGTACTTC. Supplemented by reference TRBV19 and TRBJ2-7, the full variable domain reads DGGITQSPKYLFRKEGQNVTLSCEQNLNHDAMYWYRQDPGQGLRLIYYSQIVNDFQKGDIAEGYSVSREKKESFPLTVTSAQKNPTAFYLCASSPRALGQAKSYEQYFGPGTRLTVT.

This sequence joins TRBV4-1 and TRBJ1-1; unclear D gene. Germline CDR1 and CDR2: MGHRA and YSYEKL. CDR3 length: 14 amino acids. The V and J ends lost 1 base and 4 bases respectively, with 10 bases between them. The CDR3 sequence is CASSQGEFGTEAFF. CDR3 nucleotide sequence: TGCGCCAGCAGCCAAGGGGAGTTTGGCACTGAAGCTTTCTTT.

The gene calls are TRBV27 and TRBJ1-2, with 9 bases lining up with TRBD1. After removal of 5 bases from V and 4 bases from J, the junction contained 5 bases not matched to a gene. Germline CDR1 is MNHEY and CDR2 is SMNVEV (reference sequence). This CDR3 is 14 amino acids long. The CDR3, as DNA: TGTGCCAGCAGTCTTACAGGGGGCGCCTATGGCTACACCTTC. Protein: CASSLTGGAYGYTF.

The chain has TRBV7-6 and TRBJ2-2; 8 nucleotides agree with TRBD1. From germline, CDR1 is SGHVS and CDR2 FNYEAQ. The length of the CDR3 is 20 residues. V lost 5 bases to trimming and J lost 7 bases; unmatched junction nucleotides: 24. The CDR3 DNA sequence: TGTGCCAGCAGCCGAAGCGTCGGGACAGGCCCCCTGAGGAAGGGCGGGGAGCTGTTTTTT. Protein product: CASSRSVGTGPLRKGGELFF.

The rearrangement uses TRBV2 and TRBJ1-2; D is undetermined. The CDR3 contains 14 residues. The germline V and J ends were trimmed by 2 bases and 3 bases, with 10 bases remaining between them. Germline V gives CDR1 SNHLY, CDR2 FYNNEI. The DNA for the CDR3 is TGTGCCAGCAGTGAAAAGGGAGTCCACTATGGCTACACCTTC. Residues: CASSEKGVHYGYTF.

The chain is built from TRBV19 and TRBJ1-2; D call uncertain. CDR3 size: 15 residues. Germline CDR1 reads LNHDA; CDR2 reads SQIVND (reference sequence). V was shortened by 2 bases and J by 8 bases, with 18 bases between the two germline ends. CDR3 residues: CASSIYGEGMGGYTF. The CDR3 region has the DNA TGTGCCAGTAGTATATATGGCGAGGGCATGGGGGGCTACACCTTC. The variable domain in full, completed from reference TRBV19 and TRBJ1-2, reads DGGITQSPKYLFRKEGQNVTLSCEQNLNHDAMYWYRQDPGQGLRLIYYSQIVNDFQKGDIAEGYSVSREKKESFPLTVTSAQKNPTAFYLCASSIYGEGMGGYTFGSGTRLTVV.